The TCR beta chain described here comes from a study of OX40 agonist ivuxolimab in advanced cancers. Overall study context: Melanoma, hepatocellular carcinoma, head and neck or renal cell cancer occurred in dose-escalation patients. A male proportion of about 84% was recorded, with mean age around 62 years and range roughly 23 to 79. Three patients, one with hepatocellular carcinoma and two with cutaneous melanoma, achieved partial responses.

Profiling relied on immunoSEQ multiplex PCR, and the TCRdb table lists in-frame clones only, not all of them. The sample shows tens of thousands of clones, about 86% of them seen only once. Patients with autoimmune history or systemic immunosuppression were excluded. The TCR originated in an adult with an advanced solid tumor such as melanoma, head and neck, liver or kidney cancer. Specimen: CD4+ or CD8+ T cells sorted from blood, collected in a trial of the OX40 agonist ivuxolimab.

The CDR3 here is CASSGGLSNEQFF. The CDR3 region has the DNA TGTGCCAGCTCAGGGGGGCTTAGCAATGAGCAGTTCTTC. This rearrangement joins TRBV18 to TRBJ2-1, with D perhaps matching TRBD1 or TRBD2 (6 bases each). CDR1 is KGHSH, CDR2 LQKENI, per germline. V was shortened by 5 bases and J by 6 bases, with 11 bases between the two germline ends. The CDR3 is 13 amino acids.